This T cell receptor (beta chain) emerged from a study of glioma-infiltrating T cells after dendritic cell vaccination. On the study more broadly: Autologous tumor lysate-pulsed dendritic cell vaccination was given between the early 2000s and the early 2010s. General observations from the study: Complete blood and tumor specimen sets were limited to few patients.

Of note for this clone: Its antigen is unknown.

Primers: 60 V beta forward and 13 J beta reverse. The method was immunoSEQ multiplex PCR; TCRdb's version includes in-frame clones alone and lacks a portion of them. The data show around 25,000 clones, roughly 89% seen once. Specified time point: after dendritic cell vaccination, including at tumor progression/relapse. Germline V lookup: CDR1 MDHEN, CDR2 SYDVKM. The CDR3 covers 13 residues. The V and J ends lost 8 bases and 0 bases, in that order; junction bases with no gene match: 2. The material sequenced was blood, taken after dendritic cell vaccination. The rearrangement links TRBV28 to TRBJ2-7, with 9 bases matching TRBD1. This receptor was obtained from a human donor with glioblastoma. The CDR3 spells CASGQGSSYEQYF. As DNA, the CDR3 is TGTGCCAGCGGACAGGGGAGCTCCTACGAGCAGTACTTC.